Listed below are T cell receptor beta chains from one sample, sequenced in a study of CD8+ T cells in alopecia areata. Some clones are missing from TCRdb's copy, which holds only in-frame ones; the method was immunoSEQ multiplex PCR. The sample contains about 210,000 clones, roughly 44% of which appear only once. The sequences come from CD4+ T cells sorted from blood, collected at approximately week 39, from a patient treated with tofacitinib. These receptors were collected from a human donor with alopecia areata. Each CDR3 is given with its conserved first and last residue. A D gene is named only where the DNA matches it firmly. The size entry is marked missing in some rows and otherwise reads once, few, many or a size class.

clone_size: -
j_call: TRBJ1-5
v_call: TRBV19
d_call: -
cdr3_aa: CASSTHGGQGSNQPQHF
cdr3_nt: TGTGCCAGTAGTACACATGGAGGGCAGGGAAGCAATCAGCCCCAGCATTTT

clone_size: -
j_call: TRBJ1-2
v_call: TRBV5-1
d_call: TRBD1
cdr3_aa: CASESSGGAGYTF
cdr3_nt: TGCGCCAGCGAATCCTCAGGGGGCGCGGGCTACACCTTC

clone_size: -
j_call: TRBJ2-7
v_call: TRBV6-5
d_call: -
cdr3_aa: CASSPPGHPKQYF
cdr3_nt: TGTGCCAGCAGTCCCCCGGGACACCCAAAGCAGTACTTC

clone_size: few
j_call: TRBJ2-5
v_call: TRBV29-1
d_call: TRBD1
cdr3_aa: CSLRDSTETQYF
cdr3_nt: TGCAGCCTCCGGGACAGTACAGAGACCCAGTACTTC

clone_size: -
j_call: TRBJ2-2
v_call: TRBV11-2
d_call: TRBD1
cdr3_aa: CASSPTGARGAGELFF
cdr3_nt: TGTGCCAGCAGCCCGACAGGGGCTAGGGGTGCCGGGGAGCTGTTTTTT

clone_size: few
j_call: TRBJ2-1
v_call: TRBV19
d_call: TRBD2
cdr3_aa: CASSSTSGRAVGSYNEQFF
cdr3_nt: TGTGCCAGTAGTTCGACTAGCGGGAGGGCCGTCGGATCCTACAATGAGCAGTTCTTC

clone_size: -
j_call: TRBJ1-2
v_call: TRBV6-5
d_call: -
cdr3_aa: CASSYSRLHYGYTF
cdr3_nt: TGTGCCAGCAGTTACTCGAGGCTGCACTATGGCTACACCTTC

clone_size: -
j_call: TRBJ1-1
v_call: TRBV7-9
d_call: -
cdr3_aa: CASSLSGGSLNTEAFF
cdr3_nt: TGTGCCAGCAGCTTAAGTGGTGGCAGCCTGAACACTGAAGCTTTCTTT

clone_size: -
j_call: TRBJ2-3
v_call: TRBV2
d_call: -
cdr3_aa: CASSVKVLTQYF
cdr3_nt: TGTGCCAGCAGTGTTAAGGTCCTGACGCAGTATTTT

clone_size: -
j_call: TRBJ2-7
v_call: TRBV29-1
d_call: -
cdr3_aa: CSVRPNPTQQYF
cdr3_nt: TGCAGCGTTAGACCGAACCCGACCCAGCAGTACTTC

clone_size: -
j_call: TRBJ2-7
v_call: TRBV7-6
d_call: -
cdr3_aa: CASSFSTTYEQYF
cdr3_nt: TGTGCCAGCAGCTTTTCCACAACCTACGAGCAGTACTTC

clone_size: -
j_call: TRBJ2-5
v_call: TRBV5-1
d_call: TRBD1
cdr3_aa: CASSLRRGPGETQYF
cdr3_nt: TGCGCCAGCAGCTTGCGAAGGGGGCCCGGTGAGACCCAGTACTTC

clone_size: -
j_call: TRBJ1-4
v_call: TRBV30
d_call: -
cdr3_aa: CAWSVQVTDEKLFF
cdr3_nt: TGTGCCTGGAGTGTACAAGTGACAGATGAAAAACTGTTTTTT

clone_size: few
j_call: TRBJ2-1
v_call: TRBV30
d_call: -
cdr3_aa: CAWSVATINEQFF
cdr3_nt: TGTGCCTGGAGTGTCGCGACGATCAATGAGCAGTTCTTC

clone_size: -
j_call: TRBJ1-4
v_call: TRBV28
d_call: -
cdr3_aa: CASSWAAGVGGKLFF
cdr3_nt: TGTGCCAGCAGTTGGGCGGCCGGTGTGGGGGGAAAACTGTTTTTT

clone_size: -
j_call: TRBJ2-5
v_call: TRBV4-1
d_call: TRBD2
cdr3_aa: CASSPDALAGPPGETQYF
cdr3_nt: TGCGCCAGCAGCCCCGACGCACTAGCGGGACCCCCCGGCGAGACCCAGTACTTC

clone_size: -
j_call: TRBJ2-3
v_call: TRBV21-1
d_call: -
cdr3_aa: CASSKGAGGMRDGSTDTQYF
cdr3_nt: TGTGCCAGCAGCAAAGGAGCAGGGGGGATGCGGGACGGAAGCACAGATACGCAGTATTTT

clone_size: few
j_call: TRBJ2-3
v_call: TRBV30
d_call: TRBD2
cdr3_aa: CAWSQGGQAQYF
cdr3_nt: TGTGCCTGGAGTCAGGGAGGGCAGGCGCAGTATTTT

clone_size: few
j_call: TRBJ1-2
v_call: TRBV10-3
d_call: -
cdr3_aa: CATTGYGGYTF
cdr3_nt: TGTGCCACAACAGGGTACGGTGGCTACACCTTC

clone_size: few
j_call: TRBJ2-5
v_call: TRBV4-2
d_call: -
cdr3_aa: CASSQDHSQAQETQYF
cdr3_nt: TGTGCCAGCAGCCAAGATCACAGCCAGGCCCAAGAGACCCAGTACTTC

clone_size: few
j_call: TRBJ2-3
v_call: TRBV4-1
d_call: -
cdr3_aa: CASSQEGPGLVTDTQYF
cdr3_nt: TGCGCCAGCAGCCAAGAAGGACCGGGACTGGTCACAGATACGCAGTATTTT

clone_size: many
j_call: TRBJ2-1
v_call: TRBV7-9
d_call: -
cdr3_aa: CASSLLRPSSYNEQFF
cdr3_nt: TGTGCCAGCAGCTTACTGCGGCCCAGCTCCTACAATGAGCAGTTCTTC

clone_size: -
j_call: TRBJ2-7
v_call: TRBV29-1
d_call: TRBD2
cdr3_aa: CSGLAGGNEQYF
cdr3_nt: TGCAGCGGACTAGCCGGTGGCAACGAGCAGTACTTC

clone_size: -
j_call: TRBJ2-1
v_call: TRBV6-5
d_call: -
cdr3_aa: CASSSGQLYNEQFF
cdr3_nt: TGTGCCAGCAGTTCTGGCCAGCTATACAATGAGCAGTTCTTC

clone_size: few
j_call: TRBJ1-1
v_call: TRBV28
d_call: -
cdr3_aa: CASSLSAGREAFF
cdr3_nt: TGTGCCAGCAGTTTGAGCGCAGGGAGAGAAGCTTTCTTT

clone_size: few
j_call: TRBJ1-3
v_call: TRBV7-8
d_call: -
cdr3_aa: CASSAEGRNTIYF
cdr3_nt: TGTGCCAGCAGCGCAGAGGGAAGAAACACCATATATTTT

clone_size: few
j_call: TRBJ2-5
v_call: TRBV25-1
d_call: -
cdr3_aa: CASSRQTFGETQYF
cdr3_nt: TGTGCCAGCAGTAGACAGACATTCGGAGAGACCCAGTACTTC

clone_size: -
j_call: TRBJ1-2
v_call: TRBV7-2
d_call: -
cdr3_aa: CASSPRVGDYGYTF
cdr3_nt: TGTGCCAGCAGCCCCAGGGTAGGCGACTATGGCTACACCTTC

clone_size: -
j_call: TRBJ2-3
v_call: TRBV9
d_call: -
cdr3_aa: CASSVDVIPTDTQYF
cdr3_nt: TGTGCCAGCAGCGTGGACGTCATCCCCACAGATACGCAGTATTTT

clone_size: -
j_call: TRBJ2-1
v_call: TRBV9
d_call: TRBD2
cdr3_aa: CASSAPRLAGWNEQFF
cdr3_nt: TGTGCCAGCAGCGCCCCGAGGCTAGCGGGGTGGAATGAGCAGTTCTTC

clone_size: few
j_call: TRBJ2-2
v_call: TRBV7-2
d_call: -
cdr3_aa: CASRLPSGRELFF
cdr3_nt: TGTGCCAGCAGGTTACCCTCTGGGCGGGAGCTGTTTTTT

clone_size: -
j_call: TRBJ2-1
v_call: TRBV30
d_call: -
cdr3_aa: CAWSRTHNEQFF
cdr3_nt: TGTGCCTGGAGCCGGACTCACAATGAGCAGTTCTTC

clone_size: -
j_call: TRBJ2-3
v_call: TRBV7-8
d_call: TRBD1
cdr3_aa: CASSFPTGAGDTQYF
cdr3_nt: TGTGCCAGCAGCTTCCCGACAGGGGCGGGAGATACGCAGTATTTT

clone_size: few
j_call: TRBJ1-3
v_call: TRBV7-9
d_call: -
cdr3_aa: CASSPRGFSGNTIYF
cdr3_nt: TGTGCCAGCAGCCCTCGTGGTTTCTCTGGAAACACCATATATTTT

clone_size: few
j_call: TRBJ2-3
v_call: TRBV15
d_call: -
cdr3_aa: CATSRGGTAGFTDTQYF
cdr3_nt: TGTGCCACCAGCAGAGGGGGAACAGCGGGTTTCACAGATACGCAGTATTTT

clone_size: -
j_call: TRBJ2-1
v_call: TRBV5-1
d_call: -
cdr3_aa: CASSTIGNEQFF
cdr3_nt: TGCGCCAGCAGCACGATAGGGAATGAGCAGTTCTTC

clone_size: few
j_call: TRBJ2-7
v_call: TRBV18
d_call: -
cdr3_aa: CASSPTYQTYEQYF
cdr3_nt: TGTGCCAGCTCACCAACGTACCAGACCTACGAGCAGTACTTC

clone_size: -
j_call: TRBJ2-1
v_call: TRBV10-3
d_call: TRBD1
cdr3_aa: CAIFPGTGNEQFF
cdr3_nt: TGTGCCATCTTTCCCGGGACAGGGAATGAGCAGTTCTTC

clone_size: few
j_call: TRBJ2-1
v_call: TRBV5-1
d_call: -
cdr3_aa: CASSLLGAALYNEQFF
cdr3_nt: TGCGCCAGCAGCTTGCTGGGAGCGGCCCTCTACAATGAGCAGTTCTTC

clone_size: -
j_call: TRBJ1-4
v_call: TRBV6-5
d_call: -
cdr3_aa: CASSYSNGRLFF
cdr3_nt: TGTGCCAGCAGTTACTCGAACGGCAGACTGTTTTTT

clone_size: few
j_call: TRBJ1-1
v_call: TRBV6-1
d_call: TRBD1
cdr3_aa: CASRPGTGKAFF
cdr3_nt: TGTGCCAGCAGGCCCGGGACAGGGAAAGCTTTCTTT

clone_size: -
j_call: TRBJ2-5
v_call: TRBV4-2
d_call: TRBD2
cdr3_aa: CASSQEGGLAGDETQYF
cdr3_nt: TGTGCCAGCAGCCAAGAAGGGGGACTAGCGGGAGATGAGACCCAGTACTTC

clone_size: -
j_call: TRBJ2-5
v_call: TRBV9
d_call: -
cdr3_aa: CASSVAPGRETQYF
cdr3_nt: TGTGCCAGCAGCGTAGCGCCAGGGCGGGAGACCCAGTACTTC

clone_size: -
j_call: TRBJ1-2
v_call: TRBV27
d_call: -
cdr3_aa: CASSTGTENYGYTF
cdr3_nt: TGTGCCAGCAGTACCGGGACCGAGAACTATGGCTACACCTTC

clone_size: -
j_call: TRBJ1-1
v_call: TRBV29-1
d_call: -
cdr3_aa: CSARTGMNTEAFF
cdr3_nt: TGCAGCGCCCGAACAGGAATGAACACTGAAGCTTTCTTT

clone_size: -
j_call: TRBJ1-2
v_call: TRBV25-1
d_call: TRBD1
cdr3_aa: CASSVIQGAGYTF
cdr3_nt: TGTGCCAGCAGTGTAATACAGGGGGCTGGCTACACCTTC

clone_size: few
j_call: TRBJ2-5
v_call: TRBV28
d_call: -
cdr3_aa: CASSFLGSGRWETQYF
cdr3_nt: TGTGCCAGCAGTTTCTTAGGTTCGGGTCGGTGGGAGACCCAGTACTTC

clone_size: -
j_call: TRBJ1-4
v_call: TRBV4-2
d_call: -
cdr3_aa: CASMPATTNEKLFF
cdr3_nt: TGTGCCAGCATGCCAGCAACAACTAATGAAAAACTGTTTTTT

clone_size: few
j_call: TRBJ2-5
v_call: TRBV28
d_call: TRBD2
cdr3_aa: CASSFLAGGPETQYF
cdr3_nt: TGTGCCAGCAGTTTCCTAGCGGGAGGGCCGGAGACCCAGTACTTC